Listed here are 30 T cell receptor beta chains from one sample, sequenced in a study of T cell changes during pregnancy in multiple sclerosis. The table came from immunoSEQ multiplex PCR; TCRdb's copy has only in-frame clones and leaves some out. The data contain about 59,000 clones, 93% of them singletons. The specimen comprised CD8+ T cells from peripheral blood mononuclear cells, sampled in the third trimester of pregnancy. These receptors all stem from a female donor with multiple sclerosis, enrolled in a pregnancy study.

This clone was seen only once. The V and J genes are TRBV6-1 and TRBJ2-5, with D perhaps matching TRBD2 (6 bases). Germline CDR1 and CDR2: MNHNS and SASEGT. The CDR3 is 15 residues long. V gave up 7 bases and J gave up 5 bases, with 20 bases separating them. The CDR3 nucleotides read TGTGCCAGCACCCCTGTAGGCGGGGCTCGGGAGACCCAGTACTTC. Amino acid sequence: CASTPVGGARETQYF.

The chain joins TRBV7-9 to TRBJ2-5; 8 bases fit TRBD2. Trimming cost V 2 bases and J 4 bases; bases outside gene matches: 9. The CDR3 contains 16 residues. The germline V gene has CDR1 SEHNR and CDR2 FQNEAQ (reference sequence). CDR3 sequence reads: CASSLNLAGGGETQYF. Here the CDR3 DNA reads TGTGCCAGCAGCTTAAATTTGGCGGGAGGAGGAGAGACCCAGTACTTC.

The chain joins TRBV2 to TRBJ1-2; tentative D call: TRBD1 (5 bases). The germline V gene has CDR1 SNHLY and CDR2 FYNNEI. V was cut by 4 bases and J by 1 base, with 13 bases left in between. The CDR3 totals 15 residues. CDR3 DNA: TGTGCCAGCAGTGCCCCGCAGGGAATTAACTATGGCTACACCTTC. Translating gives CASSAPQGINYGYTF.

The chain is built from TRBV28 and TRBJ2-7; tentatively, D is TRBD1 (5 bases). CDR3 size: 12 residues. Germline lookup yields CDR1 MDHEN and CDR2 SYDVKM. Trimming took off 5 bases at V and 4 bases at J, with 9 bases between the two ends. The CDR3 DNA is TGTGCCAGCAGTCAGTACAGGTACGAGCAGTACTTC. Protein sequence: CASSQYRYEQYF.

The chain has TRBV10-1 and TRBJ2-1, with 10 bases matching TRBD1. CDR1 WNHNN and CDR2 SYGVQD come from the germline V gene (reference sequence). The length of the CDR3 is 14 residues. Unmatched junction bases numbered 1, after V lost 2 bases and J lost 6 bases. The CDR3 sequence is CASSEGQGVNEQFF. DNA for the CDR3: TGCGCCAGCAGTGAGGGACAGGGGGTCAATGAGCAGTTCTTC.

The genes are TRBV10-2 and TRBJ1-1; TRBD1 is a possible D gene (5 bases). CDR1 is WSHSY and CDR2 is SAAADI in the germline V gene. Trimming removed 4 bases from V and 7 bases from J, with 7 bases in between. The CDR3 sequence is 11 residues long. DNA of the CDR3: TGCGCCAGCAGTGTCACAGGTGAAGCTTTCTTT. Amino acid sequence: CASSVTGEAFF.

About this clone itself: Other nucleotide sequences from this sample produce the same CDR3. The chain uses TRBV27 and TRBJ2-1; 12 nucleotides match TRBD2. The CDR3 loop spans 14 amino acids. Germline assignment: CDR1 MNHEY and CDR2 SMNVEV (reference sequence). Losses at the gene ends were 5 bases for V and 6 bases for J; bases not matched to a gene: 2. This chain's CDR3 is CASSPGLAGNEQFF. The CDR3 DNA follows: TGTGCCAGCAGTCCGGGACTAGCGGGCAATGAGCAGTTCTTC.

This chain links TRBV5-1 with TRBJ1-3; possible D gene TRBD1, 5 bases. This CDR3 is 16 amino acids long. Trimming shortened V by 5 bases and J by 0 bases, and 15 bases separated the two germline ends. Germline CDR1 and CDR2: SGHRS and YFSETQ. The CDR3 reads CASSTGLGISGNTIYF. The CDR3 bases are TGCGCCAGCAGTACGGGACTCGGGATCTCTGGAAACACCATATATTTT.

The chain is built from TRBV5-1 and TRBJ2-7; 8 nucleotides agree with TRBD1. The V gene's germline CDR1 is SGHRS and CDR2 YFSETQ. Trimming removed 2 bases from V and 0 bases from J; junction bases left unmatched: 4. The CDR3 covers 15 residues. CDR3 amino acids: CASSLNRGSSYEQYF. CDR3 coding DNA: TGCGCCAGCAGCTTAAACAGGGGGAGCTCCTACGAGCAGTACTTC.

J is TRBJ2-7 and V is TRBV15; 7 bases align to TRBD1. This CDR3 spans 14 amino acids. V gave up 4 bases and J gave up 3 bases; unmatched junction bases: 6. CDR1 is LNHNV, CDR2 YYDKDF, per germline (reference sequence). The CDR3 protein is CATSISSGGYEQYF. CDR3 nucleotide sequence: TGTGCCACCAGCATAAGTTCAGGGGGCTACGAGCAGTACTTC.

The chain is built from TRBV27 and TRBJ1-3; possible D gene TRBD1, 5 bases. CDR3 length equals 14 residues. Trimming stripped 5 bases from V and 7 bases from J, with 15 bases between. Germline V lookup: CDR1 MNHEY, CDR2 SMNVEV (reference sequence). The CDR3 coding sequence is TGTGCCAGCAGTCCCCAGGGTTTACATAACACCATATATTTT. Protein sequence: CASSPQGLHNTIYF.

The CDR3 sequence: CASSLLQGNTEAFF. The CDR3 bases are TGTGCCAGCAGCCTATTACAGGGGAACACTGAAGCTTTCTTT. The rearrangement links TRBV11-2 to TRBJ1-1; the D gene is possibly TRBD1 (6 bases). Trimming shortened V by 5 bases and J by 1 base, and 11 bases separated the two germline ends. This CDR3 is built from 14 residues. Germline V lookup: CDR1 SGHAT, CDR2 FQNNGV.

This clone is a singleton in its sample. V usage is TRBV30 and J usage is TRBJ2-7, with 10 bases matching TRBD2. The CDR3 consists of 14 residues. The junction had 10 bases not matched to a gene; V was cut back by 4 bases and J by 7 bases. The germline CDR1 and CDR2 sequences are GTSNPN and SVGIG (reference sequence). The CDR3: CAWTRSRLAGEQYF. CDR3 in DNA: TGTGCCTGGACCCGCTCCCGACTAGCGGGTGAGCAGTACTTC.

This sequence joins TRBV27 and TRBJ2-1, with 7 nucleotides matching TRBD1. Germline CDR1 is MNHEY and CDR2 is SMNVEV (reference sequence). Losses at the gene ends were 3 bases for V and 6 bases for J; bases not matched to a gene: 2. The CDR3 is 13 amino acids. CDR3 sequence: CASSFPGGNEQFF. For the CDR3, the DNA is TGTGCCAGCAGTTTTCCAGGGGGCAATGAGCAGTTCTTC.

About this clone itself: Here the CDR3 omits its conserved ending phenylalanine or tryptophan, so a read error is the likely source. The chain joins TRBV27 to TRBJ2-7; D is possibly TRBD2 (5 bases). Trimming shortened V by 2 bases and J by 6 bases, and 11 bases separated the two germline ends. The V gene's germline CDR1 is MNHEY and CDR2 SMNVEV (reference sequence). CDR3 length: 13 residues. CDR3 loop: CASSLGRDFEQYS. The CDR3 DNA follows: TGTGCCAGCAGTTTAGGACGGGATTTCGAGCAGTACTCC.

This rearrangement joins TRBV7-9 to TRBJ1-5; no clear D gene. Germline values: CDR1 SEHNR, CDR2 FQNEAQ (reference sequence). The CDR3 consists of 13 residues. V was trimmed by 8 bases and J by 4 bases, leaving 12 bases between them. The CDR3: CASRSSRNQPQHF. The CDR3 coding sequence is TGTGCCAGCCGTTCGTCACGGAATCAGCCCCAGCATTTT.

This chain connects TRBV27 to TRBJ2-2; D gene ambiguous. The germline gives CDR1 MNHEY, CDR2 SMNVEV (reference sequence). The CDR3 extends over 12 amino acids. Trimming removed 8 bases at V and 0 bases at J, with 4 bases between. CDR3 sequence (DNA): TGTGCCAGCTATGCGAACACCGGGGAGCTGTTTTTT. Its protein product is CASYANTGELFF.

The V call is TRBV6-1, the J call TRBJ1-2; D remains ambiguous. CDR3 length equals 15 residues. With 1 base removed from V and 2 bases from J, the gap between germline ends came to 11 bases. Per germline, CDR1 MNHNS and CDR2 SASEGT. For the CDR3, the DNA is TGTGCCAGCAGTGAAGTTTGGGCAGTGAACTATGGCTACACCTTC. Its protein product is CASSEVWAVNYGYTF.

For the CDR3, the DNA is TGTGCCAGCAGTTTTGTCAGGGGGAGCACCGGGGAGCTGTTTTTT. It codes for CASSFVRGSTGELFF. V is TRBV27 and J is TRBJ2-2; the match to TRBD1 covers 7 bases. The CDR3 has 15 amino acids. Germline CDR1 MNHEY, CDR2 SMNVEV (reference sequence). Trimming removed 3 bases from V and 4 bases from J; junction bases left unmatched: 5.

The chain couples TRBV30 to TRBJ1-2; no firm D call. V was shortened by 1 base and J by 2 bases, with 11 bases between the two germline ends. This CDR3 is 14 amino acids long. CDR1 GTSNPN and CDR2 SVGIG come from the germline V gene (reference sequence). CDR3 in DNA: TGTGCCTGGAGTGCAGAAAGAGGGAACTATGGCTACACCTTC. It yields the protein CAWSAERGNYGYTF.

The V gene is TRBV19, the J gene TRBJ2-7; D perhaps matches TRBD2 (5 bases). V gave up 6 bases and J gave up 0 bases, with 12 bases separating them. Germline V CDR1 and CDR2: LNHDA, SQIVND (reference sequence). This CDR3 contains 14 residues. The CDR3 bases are TGTGCCAGTAGCGTCGGGAAGAGCTCCTACGAGCAGTACTTC. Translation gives CASSVGKSSYEQYF.

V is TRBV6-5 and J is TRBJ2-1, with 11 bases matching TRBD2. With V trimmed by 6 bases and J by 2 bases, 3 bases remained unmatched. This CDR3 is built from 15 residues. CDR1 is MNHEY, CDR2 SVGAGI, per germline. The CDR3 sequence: CASRLTSGTYNEQFF. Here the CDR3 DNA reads TGTGCCAGCAGGCTGACTAGCGGGACCTACAATGAGCAGTTCTTC.

CDR3 in DNA: TGTGCCAGCAGTCGGACAGGGGACTCAAAAGCTTTCTTT. Translated: CASSRTGDSKAFF. The rearrangement joins TRBV27 to TRBJ1-1; the match to TRBD1 covers 9 bases. V gave up 5 bases and J gave up 9 bases; unmatched junction bases: 7. This CDR3 is built from 13 residues. Germline loops: CDR1 MNHEY, CDR2 SMNVEV (reference sequence).

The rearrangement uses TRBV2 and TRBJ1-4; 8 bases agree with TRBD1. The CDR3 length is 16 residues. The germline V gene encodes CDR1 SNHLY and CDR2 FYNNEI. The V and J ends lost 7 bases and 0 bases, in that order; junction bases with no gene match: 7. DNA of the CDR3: TGTGCCAGCACTCCGGGACAGGTGCCAACTAATGAAAAACTGTTTTTT. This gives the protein CASTPGQVPTNEKLFF.

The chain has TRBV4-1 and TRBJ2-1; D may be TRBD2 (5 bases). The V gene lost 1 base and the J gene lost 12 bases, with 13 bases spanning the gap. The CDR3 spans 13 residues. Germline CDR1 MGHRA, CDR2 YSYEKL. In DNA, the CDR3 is TGCGCCAGCAGCCAAGTCGGCGAGGGCGGGCAGTTCTTC. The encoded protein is CASSQVGEGGQFF.

CDR3 loop: CASTSDRANYGYTF. CDR3 bases: TGTGCCAGCACCTCAGACAGGGCGAACTATGGCTACACCTTC. The chain joins TRBV7-9 to TRBJ1-2; 7 bases match TRBD1. Losses at the gene ends were 7 bases for V and 2 bases for J; bases not matched to a gene: 7. The CDR3 has 14 amino acids. Germline V CDR1 and CDR2: SEHNR, FQNEAQ (reference sequence).

The CDR3 sequence is CASSLAGTGNDNEQFF. The DNA of the CDR3 is TGTGCCAGCAGCTTGGCCGGGACAGGGAATGACAATGAGCAGTTCTTC. This chain links TRBV11-2 with TRBJ2-1; 9 nucleotides align to TRBD1. V lost 3 bases and J lost 5; bases outside the gene matches: 8. From germline, CDR1 is SGHAT and CDR2 FQNNGV. CDR3 length: 16 amino acids.

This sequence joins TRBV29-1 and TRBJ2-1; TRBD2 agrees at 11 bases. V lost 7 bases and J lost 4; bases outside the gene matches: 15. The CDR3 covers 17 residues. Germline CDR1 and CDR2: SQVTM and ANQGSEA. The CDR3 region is CSASGLAEEVPYNEQFF. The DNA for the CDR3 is TGCAGCGCCTCGGGACTAGCGGAGGAGGTACCGTACAATGAGCAGTTCTTC.

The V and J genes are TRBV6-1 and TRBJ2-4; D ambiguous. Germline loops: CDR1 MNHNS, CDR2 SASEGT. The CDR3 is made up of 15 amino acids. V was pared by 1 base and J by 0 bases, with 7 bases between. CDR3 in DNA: TGTGCCAGCAGTGAAGTCAGGTTAGCCAAAAACATTCAGTACTTC. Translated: CASSEVRLAKNIQYF.

Here the CDR3 reads CASNSGPSGANVLTF. In DNA, the CDR3 is TGTGCCAGCAACTCTGGGCCCTCTGGGGCCAACGTCCTGACTTTC. The V and J genes are TRBV7-9 and TRBJ2-6, with no clear D. CDR3 length: 15 amino acids. Per the germline V gene, CDR1 is SEHNR and CDR2 is FQNEAQ (reference sequence). V dropped 7 bases and J dropped 0 bases, with 10 bases sitting between them. The entire variable domain, with the rest obtained from reference TRBV7-9 and TRBJ2-6, is as follows: DTGVSQNPRHKITKRGQNVTFRCDPISEHNRLYWYRQTLGQGPEFLTYFQNEAQLEKSRLLSDRFSAERPKGSFSTLEIQRTEQGDSAMYLCASNSGPSGANVLTFGAGSRLTVL.